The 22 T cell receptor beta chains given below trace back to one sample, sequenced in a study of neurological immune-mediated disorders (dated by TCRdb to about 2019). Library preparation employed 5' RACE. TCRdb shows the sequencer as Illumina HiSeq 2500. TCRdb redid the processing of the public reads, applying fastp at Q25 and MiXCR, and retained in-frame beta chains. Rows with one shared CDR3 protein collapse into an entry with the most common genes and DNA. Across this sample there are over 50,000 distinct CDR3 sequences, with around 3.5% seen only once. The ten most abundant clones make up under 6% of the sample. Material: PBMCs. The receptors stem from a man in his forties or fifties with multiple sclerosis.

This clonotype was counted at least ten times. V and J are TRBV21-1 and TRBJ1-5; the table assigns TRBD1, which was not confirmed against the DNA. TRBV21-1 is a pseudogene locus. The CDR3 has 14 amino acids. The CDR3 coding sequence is TGTGCCAGCAGCAGTGGACAGGGTGATCAGCCCCAGAATTTT. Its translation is CASSSGQGDQPQNF.

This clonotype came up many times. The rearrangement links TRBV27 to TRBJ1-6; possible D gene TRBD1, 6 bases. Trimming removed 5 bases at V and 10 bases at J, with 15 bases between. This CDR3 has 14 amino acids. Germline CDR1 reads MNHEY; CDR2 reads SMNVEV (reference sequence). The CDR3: CASSPGQRASPLHF. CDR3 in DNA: TGTGCCAGCAGTCCAGGACAGAGGGCCTCACCCCTCCACTTT.

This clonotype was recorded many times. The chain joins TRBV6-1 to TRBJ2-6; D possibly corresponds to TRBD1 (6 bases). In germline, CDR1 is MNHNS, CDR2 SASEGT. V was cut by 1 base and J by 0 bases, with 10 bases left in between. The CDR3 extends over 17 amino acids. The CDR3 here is CASSEEQGVSGANVLTF. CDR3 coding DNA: TGTGCCAGCAGTGAAGAACAGGGAGTCTCTGGGGCCAACGTCCTGACTTTC.

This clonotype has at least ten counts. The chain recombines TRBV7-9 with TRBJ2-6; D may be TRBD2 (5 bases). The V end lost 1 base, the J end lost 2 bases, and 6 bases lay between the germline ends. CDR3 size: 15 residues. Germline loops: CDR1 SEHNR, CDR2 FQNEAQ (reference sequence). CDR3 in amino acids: CASSLVGAGANVLTF. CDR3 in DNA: TGTGCCAGCAGCTTAGTGGGAGCTGGGGCCAACGTCCTGACTTTC.

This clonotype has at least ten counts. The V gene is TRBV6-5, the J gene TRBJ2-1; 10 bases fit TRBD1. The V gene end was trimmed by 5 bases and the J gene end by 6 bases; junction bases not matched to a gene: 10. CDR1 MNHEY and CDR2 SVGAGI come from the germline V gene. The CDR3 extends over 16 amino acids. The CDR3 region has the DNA TGTGCCAGCAGTCTAACCGGGACAGGGGATCGCAATGAGCAGTTCTTC. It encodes CASSLTGTGDRNEQFF.

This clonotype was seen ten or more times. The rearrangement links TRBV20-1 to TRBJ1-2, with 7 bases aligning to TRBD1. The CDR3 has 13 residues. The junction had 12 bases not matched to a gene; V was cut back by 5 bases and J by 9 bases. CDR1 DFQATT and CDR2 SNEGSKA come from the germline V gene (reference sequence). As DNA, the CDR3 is TGCAGTGCTTCCAACGGAGACAGGGTTAGCTACACCTTC. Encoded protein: CSASNGDRVSYTF.

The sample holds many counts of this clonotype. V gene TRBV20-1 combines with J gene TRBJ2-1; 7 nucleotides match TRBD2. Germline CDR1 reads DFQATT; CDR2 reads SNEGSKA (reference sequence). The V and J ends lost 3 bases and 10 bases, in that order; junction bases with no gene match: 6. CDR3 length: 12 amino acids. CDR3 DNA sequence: TGCAGTGCTAGTCCTCTAGCGGCAGAGCAGTTCTTC. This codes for CSASPLAAEQFF.

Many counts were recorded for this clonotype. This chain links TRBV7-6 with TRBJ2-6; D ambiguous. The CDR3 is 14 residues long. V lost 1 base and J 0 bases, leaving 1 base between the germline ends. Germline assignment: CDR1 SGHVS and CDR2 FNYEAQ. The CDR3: CASSLDSGANVLTF. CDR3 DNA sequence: TGTGCCAGCAGCTTAGACTCTGGGGCCAACGTCCTGACTTTC. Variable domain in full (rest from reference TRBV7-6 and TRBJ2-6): GAGVSQSPRYKVTKRGQDVALRCDPISGHVSLYWYRQALGQGPEFLTYFNYEAQQDKSGLPNDRFSAERPEGSISTLTIQRTEQRDSAMYRCASSLDSGANVLTFGAGSRLTVL.

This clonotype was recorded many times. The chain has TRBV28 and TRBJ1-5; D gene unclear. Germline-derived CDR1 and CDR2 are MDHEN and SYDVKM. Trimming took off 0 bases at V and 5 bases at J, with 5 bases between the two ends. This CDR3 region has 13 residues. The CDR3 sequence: CASSLWADQPQHF. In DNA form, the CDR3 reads TGTGCCAGCAGTTTATGGGCAGATCAGCCCCAGCATTTT.

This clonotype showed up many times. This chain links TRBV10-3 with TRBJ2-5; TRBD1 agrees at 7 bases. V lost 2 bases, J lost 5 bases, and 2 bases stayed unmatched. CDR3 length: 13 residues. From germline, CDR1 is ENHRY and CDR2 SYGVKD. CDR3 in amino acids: CAISETGVETQYF. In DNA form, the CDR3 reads TGTGCCATCAGTGAGACAGGGGTTGAGACCCAGTACTTC.

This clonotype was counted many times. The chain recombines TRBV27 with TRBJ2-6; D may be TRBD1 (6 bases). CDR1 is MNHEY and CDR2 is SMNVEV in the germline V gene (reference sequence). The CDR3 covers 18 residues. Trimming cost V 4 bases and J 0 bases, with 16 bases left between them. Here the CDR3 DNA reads TGTGCCAGCAGTTCCGCTCCAACAGGGCCCTCTGGGGCCAACGTCCTGACTTTC. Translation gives CASSSAPTGPSGANVLTF.

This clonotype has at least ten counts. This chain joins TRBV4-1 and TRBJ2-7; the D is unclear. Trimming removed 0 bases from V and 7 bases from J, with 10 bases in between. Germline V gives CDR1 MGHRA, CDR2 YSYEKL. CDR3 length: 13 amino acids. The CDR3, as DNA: TGCGCCAGCAGCCAAGAGTCCCGAAGAGAGCAGTACTTC. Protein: CASSQESRREQYF.

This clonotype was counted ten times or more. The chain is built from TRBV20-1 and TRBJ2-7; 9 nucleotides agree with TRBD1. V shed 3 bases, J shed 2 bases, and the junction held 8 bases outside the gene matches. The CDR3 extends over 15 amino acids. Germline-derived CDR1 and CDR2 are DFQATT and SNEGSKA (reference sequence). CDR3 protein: CSASPTGGGTYEQYF. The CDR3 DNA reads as TGCAGTGCTAGTCCCACAGGGGGCGGCACCTACGAGCAGTACTTC.

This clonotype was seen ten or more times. The CDR3 DNA sequence: TGTGCCAGCAGCAAGGGGCACCAAGAGACCCAGTACTTC. It is translated as CASSKGHQETQYF. The rearrangement links TRBV7-3 to TRBJ2-5, with TRBD1 as a possible D gene (5 bases). CDR1 is SGHTA, CDR2 FQGTGA, per germline. CDR3 length equals 13 residues. Trimming cost V 5 bases and J 0 bases, with 7 bases left between them.

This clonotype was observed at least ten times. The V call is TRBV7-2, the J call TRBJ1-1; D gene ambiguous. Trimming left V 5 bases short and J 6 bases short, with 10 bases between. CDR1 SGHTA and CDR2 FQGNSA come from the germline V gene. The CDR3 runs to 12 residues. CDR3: CASSLRRSEAFF. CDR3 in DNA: TGTGCCAGCAGCCTGCGACGATCTGAAGCTTTCTTT.

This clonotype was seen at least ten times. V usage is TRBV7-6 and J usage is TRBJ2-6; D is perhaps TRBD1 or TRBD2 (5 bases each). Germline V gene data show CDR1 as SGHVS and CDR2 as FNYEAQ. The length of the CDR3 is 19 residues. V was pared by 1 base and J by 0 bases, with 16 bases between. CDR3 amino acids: CASSLVVRGSVSGANVLTF. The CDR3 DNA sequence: TGTGCCAGCAGCTTAGTGGTTCGGGGCTCCGTCTCTGGGGCCAACGTCCTGACTTTC.

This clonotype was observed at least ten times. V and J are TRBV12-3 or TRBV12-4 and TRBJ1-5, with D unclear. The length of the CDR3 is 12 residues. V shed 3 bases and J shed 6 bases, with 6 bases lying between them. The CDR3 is CASSFGGQPQHF. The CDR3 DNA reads TGTGCCAGCAGTTTTGGCGGTCAGCCCCAGCATTTT.

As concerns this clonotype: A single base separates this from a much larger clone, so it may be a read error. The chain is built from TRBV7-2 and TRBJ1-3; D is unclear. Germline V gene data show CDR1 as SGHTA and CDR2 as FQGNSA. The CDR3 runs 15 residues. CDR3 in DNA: TGTGCCAACAGCTTCTTTATACTCTCTGGAAACACCATATATTTT. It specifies CANSFFILSGNTIYF. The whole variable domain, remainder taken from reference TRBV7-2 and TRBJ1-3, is GAGVSQSPSNKVTEKGKDVELRCDPISGHTALYWYRQSLGQGLEFLIYFQGNSAPDKSGLPSDRFSAERTGGSVSTLTIQRTQQEDSAVYLCANSFFILSGNTIYFGEGSWLTVV.

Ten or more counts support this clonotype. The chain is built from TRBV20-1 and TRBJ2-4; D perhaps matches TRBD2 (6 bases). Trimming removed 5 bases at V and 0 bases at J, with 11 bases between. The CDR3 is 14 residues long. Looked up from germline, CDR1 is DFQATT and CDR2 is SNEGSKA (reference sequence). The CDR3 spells CSARSGLAKNIQYF. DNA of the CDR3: TGCAGTGCTCGATCGGGACTAGCCAAAAACATTCAGTACTTC.

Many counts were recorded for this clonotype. The DNA of the CDR3 is TGCAGTGCTAGGCGGGTACGGGGGGCGAGCTCCTACAATGAGCAGTTCTTC. This sequence encodes CSARRVRGASSYNEQFF. The chain has TRBV20-1 and TRBJ2-1; D perhaps matches TRBD2 (7 bases). V was pared by 3 bases and J by 0 bases, with 18 bases between. CDR3 length: 17 amino acids. CDR1 DFQATT and CDR2 SNEGSKA come from the germline V gene (reference sequence).

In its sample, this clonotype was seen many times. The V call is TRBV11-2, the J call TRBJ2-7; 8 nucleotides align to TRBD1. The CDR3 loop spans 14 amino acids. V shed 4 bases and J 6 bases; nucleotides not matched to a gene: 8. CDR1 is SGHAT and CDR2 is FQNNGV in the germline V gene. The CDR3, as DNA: TGTGCCAGCAGCTCGCGGACAGGGACGGGCGAGCAGTACTTC. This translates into CASSSRTGTGEQYF.

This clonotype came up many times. As DNA, the CDR3 is TGTGCCAGCCTTCGTGGTTCCACAGATACGCAGTATTTT. Its protein product is CASLRGSTDTQYF. This rearrangement joins TRBV2 to TRBJ2-3; the D is unclear. Germline lookup yields CDR1 SNHLY and CDR2 FYNNEI. The length of the CDR3 is 13 residues. V shed 8 bases and J shed 2 bases, with 11 bases lying between them.